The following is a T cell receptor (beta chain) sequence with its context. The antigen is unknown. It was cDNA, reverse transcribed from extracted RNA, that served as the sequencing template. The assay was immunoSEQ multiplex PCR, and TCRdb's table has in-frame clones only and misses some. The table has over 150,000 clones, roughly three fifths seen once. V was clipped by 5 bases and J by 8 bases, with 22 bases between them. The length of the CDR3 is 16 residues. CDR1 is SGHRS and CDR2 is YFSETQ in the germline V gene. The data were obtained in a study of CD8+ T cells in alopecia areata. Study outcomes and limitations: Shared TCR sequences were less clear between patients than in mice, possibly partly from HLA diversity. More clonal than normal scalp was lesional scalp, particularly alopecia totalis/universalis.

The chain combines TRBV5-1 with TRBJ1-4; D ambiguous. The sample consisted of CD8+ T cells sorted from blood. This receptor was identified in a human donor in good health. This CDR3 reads CASRAREALWKEKLFF. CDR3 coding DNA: TGCGCCAGCAGGGCTAGGGAGGCCCTGTGGAAGGAAAAACTGTTTTTT.